This TCR beta chain comes out of a study of T cells in Graves' hyperthyroidism and ophthalmopathy. The CDR3 extends over 14 amino acids. Germline V lookup: CDR1 MDHEN, CDR2 SYDVKM. Losses at the gene ends were 5 bases for V and 7 bases for J; bases not matched to a gene: 4. TCR beta CDR3 region amplification was performed from RNA transcripts. A first-round RT-PCR of the TCR CDR3 used the HTBI primer set. Each CDR3 protein gets one entry after TCRdb re-called the multiplex PCR reads with MiXCR. The sample has around 350,000 distinct CDR3 sequences, approximately 18% seen once. This clonotype came up many times.

The J gene is TRBJ1-4, the V gene TRBV28; TRBD1 aligns across 10 bases. The receptor was isolated from a woman in her thirties with Graves' hyperthyroidism that later progressed to Graves' ophthalmopathy. The specimen sequenced was blood. DNA for the CDR3: TGTGCCAGCAGTCCTGACAGGGGGCTTGAAAAACTGTTTTTT. This translates into CASSPDRGLEKLFF.